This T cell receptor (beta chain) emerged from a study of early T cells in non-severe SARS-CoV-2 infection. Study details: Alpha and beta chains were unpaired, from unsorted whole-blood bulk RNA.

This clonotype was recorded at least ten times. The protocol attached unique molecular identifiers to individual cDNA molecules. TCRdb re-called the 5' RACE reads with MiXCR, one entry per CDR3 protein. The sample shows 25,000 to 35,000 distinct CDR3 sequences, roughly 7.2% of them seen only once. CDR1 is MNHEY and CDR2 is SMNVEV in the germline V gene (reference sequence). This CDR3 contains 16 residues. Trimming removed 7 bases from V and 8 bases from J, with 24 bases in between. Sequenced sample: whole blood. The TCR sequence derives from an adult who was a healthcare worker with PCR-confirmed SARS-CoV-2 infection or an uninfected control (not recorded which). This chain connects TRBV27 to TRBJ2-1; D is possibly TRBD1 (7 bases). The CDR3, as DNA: TGTGCCAGCAACACATTCCCGACAGGGAGGAAAGATGAGCAGTTCTTC. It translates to CASNTFPTGRKDEQFF.